This T cell receptor beta chain is from a study of neurological immune-mediated disorders. Notes on the study in general: HTLV-1-associated myelopathy ranked highest for TCR clonal expansion and multiple sclerosis lowest, beneath healthy controls.

Time point: longitudinal time-point 3. With 10-nucleotide random UMIs, 5'RACE was used to make the cDNA. A single run covered 15-18 subjects with over 180 million TCR-beta sequences. MiXCR, applied by TCRdb to the 5' RACE reads, yields one record per CDR3 protein. The sample carries around 100,000 distinct CDR3 sequences, roughly a tenth recorded once. This clonotype occurred a few times. Its matching antigen is unknown. This receptor was identified in a female donor with HTLV-1-associated myelopathy (HAM/TSP). Material: PBMCs.

CDR3 DNA sequence: TGCAGTGCTAGTGTAGGGTTGAACAATGAGCAGTTCTTC. This gives the protein CSASVGLNNEQFF. The chain combines TRBV20-1 with TRBJ2-1, with D unclear. The V end lost 3 bases, the J end lost 5 bases, and 11 bases lay between the germline ends. Germline CDR1 and CDR2: DFQATT and SNEGSKA (reference sequence). CDR3 length: 13 residues.